The 14 T cell receptor beta chains presented below share a single source sample, sequenced in a study of identical twins. Each CDR3 protein is one row after TCRdb ran MiXCR on the 5' RACE reads. There are some 500,000 distinct CDR3 sequences in the sample; 9.5% to 10% occur only once, and around 3% lies in the top ten. This same sample was also taken into another study, of yellow fever vaccine responses in identical twins.

Sequenced material: PBMCs. The origin of the receptors is a woman between 18 and 29 years old in good health.

This clonotype occurred a few times. The chain combines TRBV7-9 with TRBJ2-3; D is undetermined. The CDR3 is made up of 15 amino acids. CDR1 is SEHNR, CDR2 FQNEAQ, per germline (reference sequence). V was cut by 7 bases and J by 4 bases, with 18 bases left in between. The DNA of the CDR3 is TGTGCCAGCACTCCTCGGTCACCCGGGCCAGATACGCAGTATTTT. This sequence encodes CASTPRSPGPDTQYF.

This clonotype was counted ten times or more. The rearrangement links TRBV12-3 or TRBV12-4 to TRBJ1-2, with a tentative D call TRBD1 (5 bases). CDR3 length: 16 amino acids. Trimming cost V 6 bases and J 4 bases, with 21 bases left between them. CDR3 sequence: CASRLGRDPGVYGYTF. Written as DNA, the CDR3 is TGTGCCAGCAGACTCGGAAGGGACCCGGGAGTCTATGGCTACACCTTC.

The chain is built from TRBV27 and TRBJ1-5, with no clear D. V was shortened by 6 bases and J by 1 base, with 16 bases between the two germline ends. CDR1 MNHEY and CDR2 SMNVEV come from the germline V gene (reference sequence). The CDR3 has 16 residues. The CDR3 DNA sequence: TGTGCCAGCAGCCGGGAAAGAAGAAGGAGCAATCAGCCCCAGCATTTT. Encoded protein: CASSRERRRSNQPQHF.

Remarks on this clonotype: No conserved phenylalanine or tryptophan ends this CDR3, so it is likely a read error. The V call is TRBV5-1, the J call TRBJ2-1, with 9 bases aligning to TRBD1. Germline values: CDR1 SGHRS, CDR2 YFSETQ. The CDR3 loop spans 12 amino acids. V trimming: 4 bases; J trimming: 10 bases; junction bases outside the gene matches: 3. This chain's CDR3 is CASSEQGAEQFV. CDR3 in DNA: TGCGCCAGCAGCGAACAGGGGGCGGAGCAGTTCGTC.

V gene TRBV4-3 combines with J gene TRBJ2-4, with 10 bases identical to TRBD2. V shed 0 bases and J 0 bases; nucleotides not matched to a gene: 5. CDR1 is LGHNA, CDR2 YSLEER, per germline. This CDR3 region has 18 residues. As DNA, the CDR3 is TGCGCCAGCAGCCAAGAACTAGCGGGGCTACTAGCCAAAAACATTCAGTACTTC. Its protein is CASSQELAGLLAKNIQYF.

This clonotype occurred a few times. The chain links TRBV12-3 or TRBV12-4 to TRBJ2-1; 8 positions match TRBD2. The CDR3 contains 14 residues. With V trimmed by 1 base and J by 6 bases, 2 bases remained unmatched. CDR3 DNA sequence: TGTGCCAGCAGTTTAGTGGCGGGGGGCAATGAGCAGTTCTTC. It yields the protein CASSLVAGGNEQFF.

This clonotype was recorded a few times. The chain carries TRBV5-1 and TRBJ2-5; 13 nucleotides align to TRBD2. Per germline, CDR1 SGHRS and CDR2 YFSETQ. Germline trimming cut 3 bases from V and 3 bases from J; bases unmatched to any gene: 5. The CDR3 totals 16 residues. The CDR3 reads CASSWGTSGAKETQYF. CDR3 sequence (DNA): TGCGCCAGCAGCTGGGGGACTAGCGGGGCGAAAGAGACCCAGTACTTC.

This clonotype was seen more than once but under ten times. V usage is TRBV12-3 or TRBV12-4 and J usage is TRBJ2-1; TRBD2 aligns across 12 bases. The J segment lost 3 bases and the V segment lost 6 bases, leaving 3 bases of the junction unmatched. The CDR3 is 15 amino acids. CDR3 nucleotides: TGTGCCAGCAGCTGGGGACTAGCGGGCTACAATGAGCAGTTCTTC. Translated, it gives CASSWGLAGYNEQFF.

The chain carries TRBV6-2 or TRBV6-3 and TRBJ2-5, with 7 bases identical to TRBD2. The junction had 9 bases not matched to a gene; V was cut back by 5 bases and J by 0 bases. CDR1 and CDR2 from the germline V gene are MNHEY and SVGEGT. The length of the CDR3 is 16 residues. CDR3 residues: CASSIRSSGNQETQYF. The DNA of the CDR3 is TGTGCCAGCAGTATTAGGTCTAGCGGAAACCAAGAGACCCAGTACTTC.

The chain combines TRBV28 with TRBJ2-7; TRBD2 aligns across 10 bases. This CDR3 is built from 15 residues. The V gene's germline CDR1 is MDHEN and CDR2 SYDVKM. V shed 4 bases, J shed 5 bases, and the junction held 8 bases outside the gene matches. CDR3 sequence: CASSSLAGEGHEQYF. As DNA, the CDR3 is TGTGCCAGCAGTTCCCTAGCGGGAGAGGGGCACGAGCAGTACTTC.

In its sample, this clonotype was seen a few times. The chain links TRBV28 to TRBJ2-4, with D hard to call. Germline-derived CDR1 and CDR2 are MDHEN and SYDVKM. V was pared by 4 bases and J by 0 bases, with 13 bases between. CDR3 length equals 16 residues. The CDR3 loop is CASSSRTSRAKNIQYF. Written as DNA, the CDR3 is TGTGCCAGCAGTTCTCGTACTTCCCGAGCCAAAAACATTCAGTACTTC.

Ten or more counts support this clonotype. This chain links TRBV25-1 with TRBJ2-7, with 7 bases matching TRBD2. V lost 4 bases and J lost 2; bases outside the gene matches: 8. Germline V gene lookup returns CDR1 MGHDK and CDR2 SYGVNS. The CDR3 spans 15 residues. The CDR3 protein is CASSVGEGIAYEQYF. CDR3 DNA sequence: TGTGCCAGCAGTGTGGGGGAGGGGATCGCCTACGAGCAGTACTTC.

The chain uses TRBV7-9 and TRBJ2-7; D is undetermined. With 5 bases removed from V and 1 base from J, the gap between germline ends came to 15 bases. The CDR3 has 15 residues. CDR1 is SEHNR, CDR2 FQNEAQ, per germline (reference sequence). CDR3 protein: CASSPVGPESYEQYF. CDR3 DNA sequence: TGTGCCAGCAGCCCCGTTGGTCCAGAGTCCTACGAGCAGTACTTC.

The chain links TRBV20-1 to TRBJ2-3; 10 bases match TRBD1. Germline CDR1 and CDR2: DFQATT and SNEGSKA (reference sequence). The CDR3 consists of 15 residues. As DNA, the CDR3 is TGCAGCACCAATCGCCGGGACAGGGGATCAGATACGCAGTATTTT. Translation: CSTNRRDRGSDTQYF.